The entry below gives a single T cell receptor beta chain sequence along with its context. V trimming: 7 bases; J trimming: 0 bases; junction bases outside the gene matches: 6. The germline V gene has CDR1 SQVTM and CDR2 ANQGSEA. This CDR3 is built from 15 residues. The data originate from a study of blood T cell repertoires in COVID-19. TCRdb keeps only in-frame clones here, not all; method: immunoSEQ multiplex PCR. Among some 330,000 clones listed, 80% to 90% were seen once. The study drew participants aged about 18 to 95 years from 20 to 30 US areas. This TCR came from a man in his forties or fifties in a cohort exposed to, infected with or recovered from COVID-19 (not recorded which). The chain has TRBV29-1 and TRBJ2-5; 12 positions match TRBD2. The sequenced sample was PBMCs or T cells enriched from blood (not recorded which). This chain's CDR3 is CSGGLAGLDQETQYF. The CDR3 region has the DNA TGCAGCGGGGGACTAGCGGGCCTTGACCAAGAGACCCAGTACTTC. Combining the CDR3 with reference TRBV29-1 and TRBJ2-5 gives the whole variable domain SAVISQKPSRDICQRGTSLTIQCQVDSQVTMMFWYRQQPGQSLTLIATANQGSEATYESGFVIDKFPISRPNLTFSTLTVSNMSPEDSSIYLCSGGLAGLDQETQYFGPGTRLLVL.